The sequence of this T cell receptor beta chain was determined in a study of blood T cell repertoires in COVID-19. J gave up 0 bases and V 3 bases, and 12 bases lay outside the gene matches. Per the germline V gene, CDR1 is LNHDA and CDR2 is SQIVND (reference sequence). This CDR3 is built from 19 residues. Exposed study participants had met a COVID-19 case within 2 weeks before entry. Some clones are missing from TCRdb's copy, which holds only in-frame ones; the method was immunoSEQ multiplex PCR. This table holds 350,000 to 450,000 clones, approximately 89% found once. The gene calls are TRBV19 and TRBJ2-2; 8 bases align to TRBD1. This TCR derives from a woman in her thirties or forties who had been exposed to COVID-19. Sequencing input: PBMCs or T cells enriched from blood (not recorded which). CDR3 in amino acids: CASSIGPTGVFANTGELFF. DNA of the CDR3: TGTGCCAGTAGTATCGGACCGACAGGGGTGTTCGCGAACACCGGGGAGCTGTTTTTT.